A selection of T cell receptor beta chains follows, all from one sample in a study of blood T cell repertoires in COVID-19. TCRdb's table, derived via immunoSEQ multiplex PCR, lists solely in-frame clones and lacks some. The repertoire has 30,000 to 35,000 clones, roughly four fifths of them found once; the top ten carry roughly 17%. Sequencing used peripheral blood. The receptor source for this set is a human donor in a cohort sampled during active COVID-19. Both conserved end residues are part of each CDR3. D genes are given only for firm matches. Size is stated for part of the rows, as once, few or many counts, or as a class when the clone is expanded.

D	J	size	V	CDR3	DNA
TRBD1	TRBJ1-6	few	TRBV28	CASTLRQGSPLHF	TGTGCCAGCACCCTAAGACAGGGTTCACCCCTCCACTTT
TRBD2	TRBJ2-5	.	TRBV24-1	CATSLAGAETQYF	TGTGCCACCAGTCTAGCGGGAGCAGAGACCCAGTACTTC
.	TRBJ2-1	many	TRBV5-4	CASSWPGQGIYEQFF	TGTGCCAGCAGCTGGCCGGGACAAGGCATATATGAGCAGTTCTTC
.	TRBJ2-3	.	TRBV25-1	CASSERGDTQYF	TGTGCCAGCAGTGAGCGGGGTGATACGCAGTATTTT
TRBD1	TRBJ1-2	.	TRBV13	CASSLSAGTGGWYGYTF	TGTGCCAGCAGCTTATCTGCCGGGACAGGGGGCTGGTATGGCTACACCTTC
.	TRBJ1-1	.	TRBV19	CASSRGHTRTEAFF	TGTGCCAGTAGTAGGGGACACACGAGGACTGAAGCTTTCTTT
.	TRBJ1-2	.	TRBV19	CASSFDTKYGYTF	TGTGCCAGTAGTTTCGACACGAAATATGGCTACACCTTC
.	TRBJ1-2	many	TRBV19	CASTPNGRGPYGYTF	TGTGCCAGTACTCCAAATGGCAGGGGCCCTTATGGCTACACCTTC
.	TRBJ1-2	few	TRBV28	CASRRGGDYGYTF	TGTGCCAGCAGGCGTGGAGGGGACTATGGCTACACCTTC
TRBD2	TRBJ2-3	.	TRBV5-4	CASSVGTSGRATDTQYF	TGTGCCAGCAGCGTTGGGACTAGCGGGAGGGCCACAGATACGCAGTATTTT
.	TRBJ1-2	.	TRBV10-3	CATTEGGSNYGYTF	TGTGCCACCACAGAAGGAGGAAGTAACTATGGCTACACCTTC
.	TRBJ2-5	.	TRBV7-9	CASSFRLVQEETQYF	TGTGCCAGCAGCTTCCGACTAGTCCAAGAAGAGACCCAGTACTTC
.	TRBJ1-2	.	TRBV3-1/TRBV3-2	CASSQGGRGGSYTF	TGTGCCAGCAGCCAAGGGGGCAGGGGAGGGAGCTACACCTTC
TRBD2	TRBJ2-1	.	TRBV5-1	CASSSGLAGGSHEQFF	TGCGCCAGCAGCTCAGGACTAGCGGGAGGGTCCCATGAGCAGTTCTTC
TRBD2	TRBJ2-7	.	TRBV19	CASSMSTSGSRYEQYF	TGTGCCAGTAGTATGTCGACTAGCGGGAGCAGGTACGAGCAGTACTTC
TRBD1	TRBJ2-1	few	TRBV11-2	CASSLVQGANEQFF	TGTGCCAGCAGCTTAGTTCAGGGGGCCAATGAGCAGTTCTTC
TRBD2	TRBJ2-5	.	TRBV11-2	CASSVRLAGGKQTQYF	TGTGCCAGCAGCGTGAGACTAGCGGGAGGAAAGCAGACCCAGTACTTC
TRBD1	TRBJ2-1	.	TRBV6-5	CASRSPGGPYNEQFF	TGTGCCAGCAGATCCCCAGGGGGCCCCTACAATGAGCAGTTCTTC
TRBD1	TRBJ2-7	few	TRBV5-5	CASSRQGAYEQYF	TGTGCCAGCAGTCGTCAGGGGGCGTACGAGCAGTACTTC
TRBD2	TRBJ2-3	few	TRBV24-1	CATSERTSGRSTDTQYF	TGTGCCACCAGTGAGCGGACTAGCGGGAGGAGCACAGATACGCAGTATTTT
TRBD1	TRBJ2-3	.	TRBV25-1	CASRKTGGADTQYF	TGTGCCAGCAGAAAGACAGGGGGAGCAGATACGCAGTATTTT
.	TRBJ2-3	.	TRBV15	CATSTGVSLTDTQYF	TGTGCCACCAGCACCGGAGTATCTCTCACAGATACGCAGTATTTT
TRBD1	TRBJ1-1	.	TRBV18	CASSQGQGGAFF	TGTGCCAGCTCACAGGGACAGGGGGGAGCTTTCTTT